This is a list of T cell receptor beta chains from one sample in a study of cytomegalovirus exposure and HLA in healthy donors. Sequenced by immunoSEQ multiplex PCR; TCRdb stores in-frame clones only, minus some. The table lists 150,000 to 200,000 clones, 65% to 80% of them singletons. Material: PBMCs. Source of these receptors: a woman in her twenties or thirties in good health and CMV-seronegative. Each CDR3 is given with its conserved first and last residue. D genes are given only for firm matches. Expanded clones are given a class, and other clones once, few, many or no size at all.

clone_size d_call j_call v_call cdr3_aa cdr3_nt
NA TRBD1 TRBJ1-2 TRBV7-9 CASSLFGQGAGGYTF TGTGCCAGCAGCCTCTTCGGACAGGGGGCCGGTGGCTACACCTTC
NA NA TRBJ2-5 TRBV11-2 CASSQRDTQETQYF TGTGCCAGCAGCCAAAGGGACACCCAAGAGACCCAGTACTTC
NA NA TRBJ1-1 TRBV6-6 CASGGQPNTEAFF TGTGCTTCTGGCGGGCAGCCGAACACTGAAGCTTTCTTT
NA TRBD2 TRBJ2-1 TRBV29-1 CSVDVGGGVGNEQFF TGCAGCGTTGATGTGGGTGGGGGGGTAGGCAATGAGCAGTTCTTC
few TRBD1 TRBJ2-7 TRBV6-1 CASSEARTGPSGF TGTGCCAGCAGTGAAGCGCGGACAGGCCCTAGTGGCTTC
NA NA TRBJ1-1 TRBV2 CASSVDGGNTEAFF TGTGCCAGCAGTGTGGATGGGGGCAACACTGAAGCTTTCTTT
few TRBD2 TRBJ2-6 TRBV5-1 CASSLFASGEAGANVLTF TGCGCCAGCAGCTTGTTTGCTAGCGGGGAGGCTGGGGCCAACGTCCTGACTTTC
NA NA TRBJ1-2 TRBV19 CASTALAGGGYTF TGTGCCAGTACAGCACTCGCGGGGGGAGGCTACACCTTC
NA TRBD2 TRBJ2-3 TRBV9 CASSSLWGGGTDTQYF TGTGCCAGCAGCTCGTTATGGGGGGGAGGCACAGATACGCAGTATTTT
NA TRBD2 TRBJ2-7 TRBV7-9 CASSPGLAGVWAYEQYF TGTGCCAGCAGCCCGGGACTAGCGGGAGTATGGGCCTACGAGCAGTACTTC
NA NA TRBJ2-1 TRBV11-2 CASSSFRGARGNEQFF TGTGCCAGCAGCTCATTCAGGGGGGCTCGGGGGAATGAGCAGTTCTTC
NA NA TRBJ1-6 TRBV5-8 CASSRTVNNSPLHF TGTGCCAGCAGCCGGACAGTTAATAATTCACCCCTCCACTTT
NA TRBD1 TRBJ1-1 TRBV7-2 CASSLDGTGSKFF TGTGCCAGCAGCTTAGACGGGACAGGGAGTAAATTCTTT
NA TRBD1 TRBJ2-7 TRBV6-5 CASSYFPGQGANEQYF TGTGCCAGCAGTTACTTCCCGGGACAGGGGGCCAACGAGCAGTACTTC
NA TRBD1 TRBJ1-5 TRBV19 CASSIRTGVSNQPQHF TGTGCCAGTAGTATAAGGACAGGCGTTAGCAATCAGCCCCAGCATTTT
NA TRBD2 TRBJ2-7 TRBV5-1 CASSLSGGFSYEQYF TGCGCCAGCAGCCTTAGCGGGGGGTTCTCCTACGAGCAGTACTTC
NA NA TRBJ1-1 TRBV19 CASYPTGGGNTEAFF TGTGCCAGTTACCCGACCGGGGGGGGGAACACTGAAGCTTTCTTT
NA TRBD2 TRBJ2-1 TRBV5-1 CASSLAPGLADNEQFF TGCGCCAGCAGCTTGGCCCCGGGCCTAGCGGATAATGAGCAGTTCTTC
few TRBD1 TRBJ1-1 TRBV4-3 CASSPTSGTGEAFF TGCGCCAGCAGCCCTACCTCCGGGACAGGTGAAGCTTTCTTT
NA TRBD2 TRBJ2-5 TRBV30 CACTPLRGGMPGETQYF TGTGCCTGTACCCCATTGCGGGGGGGGATGCCCGGTGAGACCCAGTACTTC
NA NA TRBJ2-3 TRBV21-1 CASSKVRGSSTDTQYF TGTGCCAGCAGCAAAGTGCGGGGAAGTAGCACAGATACGCAGTATTTT
NA NA TRBJ1-2 TRBV7-9 CSSSLEGAGAASGYTF TGTTCCAGCAGCTTAGAAGGTGCGGGGGCCGCGTCTGGCTACACCTTC
once NA TRBJ1-1 TRBV7-3 CASSSTGIQNTEAFF TGTGCCAGCAGTTCAACAGGGATCCAGAACACTGAAGCTTTCTTT
few NA TRBJ2-5 TRBV7-6 CASSLELGIQETQYF TGTGCCAGCAGCTTAGAGCTAGGAATCCAAGAGACCCAGTACTTC
NA NA TRBJ1-5 TRBV28 CAATRSNQPQHF TGTGCGGCGACGAGGAGCAATCAGCCCCAGCATTTT
NA NA TRBJ1-3 TRBV5-1 CASSLLVTTGDGNTIYF TGCGCCAGCAGCTTGCTAGTTACGACAGGCGACGGAAACACCATATATTTT
NA NA TRBJ1-2 TRBV9 CASSRLTSAPSGYTF TGTGCCAGCAGTAGACTAACCTCAGCCCCGAGTGGCTACACCTTC
NA NA TRBJ1-2 TRBV25-1 CASSEAGRYGYTF TGTGCCAGCAGTGAGGCAGGCCGATATGGCTACACCTTC
NA NA TRBJ2-1 TRBV1 CTSSQDRAGVTFF TGCACCAGCAGCCAAGATCGGGCGGGAGTAACGTTCTTC
NA TRBD1 TRBJ1-1 TRBV27 CASSSPGQGFTEAFF TGTGCCAGCAGTTCGCCGGGACAGGGGTTCACTGAAGCTTTCTTT
NA TRBD2 TRBJ2-7 TRBV4-1 CASSLTSGGYYEQYF TGCGCCAGCAGCCTAACTAGCGGGGGTTACTACGAGCAGTACTTC
NA NA TRBJ1-5 TRBV18 CASSPQRDQPQHF TGTGCCAGCTCACCCCAGAGGGATCAGCCCCAGCATTTT
few TRBD1 TRBJ1-1 TRBV29-1 CSSKSRGDGRAFF TGCAGCTCGAAGTCCAGGGGGGACGGGCGGGCTTTCTTT
NA NA TRBJ1-1 TRBV6-1 CASSEPPGTEAFF TGTGCCAGCAGTGAACCGCCGGGCACTGAAGCTTTCTTT
NA TRBD1 TRBJ1-1 TRBV12-5 CASGLFHRGGGTEAFF TGTGCTAGTGGTTTGTTCCACAGGGGTGGGGGCACTGAAGCTTTCTTT
NA NA TRBJ1-5 TRBV10-3 CAISDRQGGNQPQHF TGTGCCATCAGTGATAGGCAGGGTGGCAATCAGCCCCAGCATTTT
NA NA TRBJ1-2 TRBV5-1 CASSQLGAPEYGYTF TGCGCCAGCAGCCAGCTGGGGGCGCCGGAATATGGCTACACCTTC
few NA TRBJ1-5 TRBV9 CASSQSGGDQPQHF TGTGCCAGCAGCCAGAGCGGGGGAGATCAGCCCCAGCATTTT
NA NA TRBJ1-1 TRBV28 CASIQGGRNTEAFF TGTGCCAGCATTCAAGGAGGAAGGAACACTGAAGCTTTCTTT
NA TRBD1 TRBJ2-7 TRBV28 CASSPPADRGFDEQYF TGTGCCAGCAGTCCCCCCGCGGACAGGGGGTTCGACGAGCAGTACTTC
NA NA TRBJ2-3 TRBV7-8 CASSLTGLALDTQYF TGTGCCAGCAGCTTAACGGGCCTAGCGCTAGATACGCAGTATTTT
NA TRBD1 TRBJ2-7 TRBV5-5 CASSSVLGTGFGQYF TGTGCCAGCAGCTCGGTCCTGGGGACAGGGTTTGGGCAGTACTTC
NA TRBD2 TRBJ2-2 TRBV7-3 CASTLSGGLDMNTGELFF TGTGCCAGCACCCTCAGCGGGGGACTAGACATGAACACCGGGGAGCTGTTTTTT
NA NA TRBJ2-6 TRBV9 CASSPKGAGANVLTF TGTGCCAGCAGCCCCAAGGGAGCTGGGGCCAACGTCCTGACTTTC
NA NA TRBJ2-5 TRBV29-1 CSAGEETQYF TGCAGCGCAGGGGAAGAGACCCAGTACTTC
few TRBD2 TRBJ2-7 TRBV4-1 CASRGTSALEQYF TGCGCCAGCCGCGGGACTAGCGCCCTCGAGCAGTACTTC
NA TRBD1 TRBJ1-4 TRBV28 CASSIPGQGDEKLFF TGTGCCAGCAGTATACCGGGACAGGGGGATGAAAAACTGTTTTTT
few TRBD2 TRBJ2-1 TRBV7-2 CASSQGVAGVVIYNEQFF TGTGCCAGCAGCCAGGGGGTAGCGGGAGTGGTTATTTACAATGAGCAGTTCTTC
NA TRBD1 TRBJ1-1 TRBV30 CAWSVQGVTEAFF TGTGCCTGGAGTGTTCAGGGGGTGACTGAAGCTTTCTTT
once NA TRBJ2-7 TRBV14 CASSHKNRYRETYEQYF TGTGCCAGCAGCCACAAGAACAGGTACAGGGAGACCTACGAGCAGTACTTC
NA NA TRBJ2-7 TRBV7-9 CASSPTISYEQYF TGTGCCAGCAGCCCGACAATTTCCTACGAGCAGTACTTC
NA NA TRBJ2-7 TRBV15 CATSINREYEQYF TGTGCCACCAGCATAAACAGGGAGTACGAGCAGTACTTC
NA TRBD1 TRBJ1-1 TRBV18 CASSRRTATGGANTEAFF TGTGCCAGCTCACGACGGACCGCGACAGGGGGTGCGAACACTGAAGCTTTCTTT
NA TRBD1 TRBJ1-2 TRBV7-2 CASSNGQVYMGYGYTF TGTGCCAGCAGCAACGGACAGGTCTATATGGGCTATGGCTACACCTTC
NA NA TRBJ2-5 TRBV4-1 CASSPRQYQETQYF TGCGCCAGCAGCCCTCGACAGTACCAAGAGACCCAGTACTTC
NA NA TRBJ1-5 TRBV30 CAWTLGGVQPQHF TGTGCCTGGACTCTAGGGGGGGTCCAGCCCCAGCATTTT
NA NA TRBJ1-1 TRBV19 CASSRTAEAFF TGTGCCAGTAGCCGGACAGCTGAAGCTTTCTTT